This entry features one T cell receptor beta chain sequence. Using immunoSEQ multiplex PCR, the repertoire was profiled, and TCRdb retains in-frame clones only, with some absent. The table lists 200,000 to 250,000 clones, approximately 90% of them singletons. This sample is drawn from a study of blood T cell repertoires in COVID-19. The CDR3 totals 17 residues. The sequenced material came from peripheral blood. This sequence was found in a man in his 60s with COVID-19, enrolled during active disease. The gene calls are TRBV21-1 and TRBJ2-6; TRBD1 is taken as the D call from the table, unchecked against the DNA. TRBV21-1 is noted as a pseudogene. The CDR3 loop reads CASSRTSGFSGANVLTF. The CDR3, as DNA: TGTGCCAGCAGCAGAACTTCAGGGTTCTCTGGGGCCAACGTCCTGACTTTC.